The 32 T cell receptor beta chains given below trace back to one sample, sequenced in a study of CD8+CD57+ T cells in acquired aplastic anemia. Genomic DNA was employed as the template in profiling TCR beta VDJ and CDR3. TCRdb independently ran MiXCR on the reads; one entry per CDR3 protein. Of fewer than 200,000 distinct CDR3 sequences in the sample, 55% to 70% were seen once. Sequencing was carried out using sorted CD4+, CD8+, or CD8+CD57+ T cells (not recorded which) from PBMCs. The receptors derive from a human donor in good health.

The chain combines TRBV7-3 with TRBJ1-3; TRBD1 matches at 7 bases. This CDR3 region has 13 residues. The J segment lost 7 bases and the V segment lost 4 bases, leaving 4 bases of the junction unmatched. Germline V gives CDR1 SGHTA, CDR2 FQGTGA. This CDR3 is CASSSLQGNTIYF. The CDR3 DNA follows: TGTGCCAGCAGCTCGTTACAGGGGAACACCATATATTTT.

The chain uses TRBV7-6 and TRBJ2-7, with a possible D match to TRBD2 (5 bases). CDR1 is SGHVS, CDR2 FNYEAQ, per germline. Between the trimmed V and J ends, which lost 1 base and 6 bases, there was a span of 13 bases. The CDR3 runs to 14 residues. CDR3: CASSLGLARGEQYF. The CDR3 DNA sequence: TGTGCCAGCAGCTTAGGGCTAGCCCGCGGCGAGCAGTACTTC.

This clonotype was seen at least ten times. The rearrangement links TRBV7-8 to TRBJ2-3; TRBD1 matches 10 bases. J gave up 2 bases and V 5 bases, and 7 bases lay outside the gene matches. This CDR3 contains 16 residues. Germline V gene lookup returns CDR1 SGHVS and CDR2 FQNEAQ. As DNA, the CDR3 is TGTGCCAGCAGCCGTGGGACAGGGGCATACACAGATACGCAGTATTTT. It specifies CASSRGTGAYTDTQYF. The full variable domain, its missing parts supplied by reference TRBV7-8 and TRBJ2-3, is GAGVSQSPRYKVAKRGQDVALRCDPISGHVSLFWYQQALGQGPEFLTYFQNEAQLDKSGLPSDRFFAERPEGSVSTLKIQRTQQEDSAVYLCASSRGTGAYTDTQYFGPGTRLTVL.

This clonotype was observed many times. This chain joins TRBV7-9 and TRBJ2-3, with TRBD2 identical over 7 bases. The ends lost 5 bases at V and 2 bases at J; junction bases unmatched: 10. The CDR3 is made up of 16 amino acids. Germline V gene sequence: CDR1 SEHNR, CDR2 FQNEAQ (reference sequence). CDR3 nucleotides: TGTGCCAGCAGCCCTGAGCGGGGATCTTACACAGATACGCAGTATTTT. Its translation is CASSPERGSYTDTQYF.

This chain uses TRBV24-1 with TRBJ2-3; D gene uncertain. Per germline, CDR1 KGHDR and CDR2 SFDVKD. Deletions cut 3 bases from V and 4 bases from J, with 16 bases between. This CDR3 has 16 residues. In DNA form, the CDR3 reads TGTGCCACCAGTGATCCGGACGCAGCCAGCGCAGATACGCAGTATTTT. Residues: CATSDPDAASADTQYF.

CDR3 protein: CASSLVQRGEQFF. DNA of the CDR3: TGTGCCAGCAGCTTAGTACAAAGGGGTGAGCAGTTCTTC. The rearrangement links TRBV7-8 to TRBJ2-1; tentative D call: TRBD1 (5 bases). Germline CDR1 reads SGHVS; CDR2 reads FQNEAQ. V lost 1 base and J lost 9, with 10 bases in between. CDR3 length: 13 amino acids.

CDR3 nucleotide sequence: TGTGCCAGCAGCCAAAGGCTAGCGGGGGTCCTCGATGAGCAGTTCTTC. This codes for CASSQRLAGVLDEQFF. V is TRBV14 and J is TRBJ2-1, with TRBD2 identical over 10 bases. This CDR3 contains 16 residues. V lost 2 bases to trimming and J lost 8 bases; unmatched junction nucleotides: 9. Germline V gives CDR1 SGHDN, CDR2 FVKESK.

In regard to this clonotype: This may be a read error, as it is one base from a much larger clone. V gene TRBV5-6 combines with J gene TRBJ2-1; tentatively, D is TRBD1 or TRBD2 (5 bases each). This CDR3 spans 14 amino acids. Germline V gene data show CDR1 as SGHDT and CDR2 as YYEEEE. CDR3 coding DNA: TGTGCCAGCAGCTTACTAGGGGCACGAAATGAGCAGTCCTTC. It encodes CASSLLGARNEQSF.

V is TRBV7-8 and J is TRBJ1-6; D is ambiguous. CDR1 is SGHVS and CDR2 is FQNEAQ in the germline V gene. CDR3 length: 13 residues. V dropped 5 bases and J dropped 10 bases, with 12 bases sitting between them. The CDR3 is CASSLLSGSPLHF. The DNA of the CDR3 is TGTGCCAGCAGCCTACTTTCAGGATCACCCCTCCACTTT.

V is TRBV20-1 and J is TRBJ1-2; D perhaps matches TRBD1 (6 bases). CDR1 and CDR2 from the germline V gene are DFQATT and SNEGSKA (reference sequence). Trimming cost V 0 bases and J 0 bases, with 11 bases left between them. CDR3 length: 15 amino acids. The CDR3 sequence is CSARDRGAPNYGYTF. The CDR3 DNA is TGCAGTGCTAGAGACCGGGGGGCCCCTAACTATGGCTACACCTTC.

This clonotype was found a few times. In DNA form, the CDR3 reads TGTGCCACCTACGGGACAGAGTACAATGAGCAGTTCTTC. This gives the protein CATYGTEYNEQFF. The rearrangement joins TRBV15 to TRBJ2-1; 7 bases agree with TRBD1. Germline V gene sequence: CDR1 LNHNV, CDR2 YYDKDF (reference sequence). V dropped 8 bases and J dropped 4; count of bases not matched to a gene: 5. The CDR3 length is 13 residues.

This clonotype was picked up many times. This chain uses TRBV20-1 with TRBJ2-1, with TRBD2 identical over 9 bases. J was trimmed by 2 bases and V by 8 bases; bases with no gene match: 4. CDR1 DFQATT and CDR2 SNEGSKA come from the germline V gene (reference sequence). The CDR3 contains 13 residues. CDR3 coding DNA: TGCAGTACAAGACTAGCGGCCTACAATGAGCAGTTCTTC. Its translation: CSTRLAAYNEQFF.

The chain carries TRBV28 and TRBJ2-2; possible D gene TRBD2, 5 bases. Trimming pared 6 bases from V and 1 base from J, leaving 15 bases between. This CDR3 contains 16 residues. Germline CDR1 and CDR2: MDHEN and SYDVKM. The CDR3 bases are TGTGCCAGCAGGGCGGCTTGGAGGCAGAACACCGGGGAGCTGTTTTTT. This codes for CASRAAWRQNTGELFF.

In this sample, this clonotype turned up a few times. V usage is TRBV2 and J usage is TRBJ2-1, with D hard to call. The CDR3 contains 13 residues. The V end lost 7 bases, the J end lost 5 bases, and 12 bases lay between the germline ends. Per the germline V gene, CDR1 is SNHLY and CDR2 is FYNNEI. The CDR3 coding sequence is TGTGCCAGCATGATAGGAGAACACAATGAGCAGTTCTTC. This encodes CASMIGEHNEQFF.

Only a few counts were recorded for this clonotype. The gene calls are TRBV20-1 and TRBJ2-7; 10 positions match TRBD2. The CDR3 contains 15 residues. Germline CDR1 DFQATT, CDR2 SNEGSKA (reference sequence). With V trimmed by 2 bases and J by 0 bases, 4 bases remained unmatched. The CDR3 DNA sequence: TGCAGTGCTAGAAGCGGGAGGGCGATCTCCTACGAGCAGTACTTC. Encoded protein: CSARSGRAISYEQYF.

The chain combines TRBV10-1 with TRBJ2-1; 11 positions match TRBD1. The CDR3 has 14 amino acids. The V segment lost 6 bases and the J segment 7 bases; nucleotides outside the gene matches: 5. The germline gives CDR1 WNHNN, CDR2 SYGVQD (reference sequence). The DNA of the CDR3 is TGCGCCAGCAGCCCGGGACAGGGGGTAAATGAGCAGTTCTTC. It is translated as CASSPGQGVNEQFF.

About this clonotype: Sequence at one end of the junction differs from germline and may be a read error. The V and J genes are TRBV20-1 and TRBJ1-3; maybe TRBD1 (6 bases). CDR1 DFQATT and CDR2 SNEGSKA come from the germline V gene (reference sequence). The length of the CDR3 is 14 residues. CDR3 protein: CSARFRGSRRTICF. The CDR3 DNA reads TGCAGTGCCAGATTCAGGGGATCGAGGAGGACCATATGTTTT.

This clonotype was seen more than once but under ten times. The rearrangement uses TRBV19 and TRBJ2-7; D is unresolved. The CDR3 contains 15 residues. Germline V gene lookup returns CDR1 LNHDA and CDR2 SQIVND (reference sequence). V was pared by 6 bases and J by 2 bases, with 17 bases between. The CDR3 reads CASRITDGSTYEQYF. CDR3 DNA sequence: TGTGCCAGTAGAATTACGGACGGTTCGACCTACGAGCAGTACTTC.

This chain connects TRBV2 to TRBJ2-1; TRBD1 agrees at 7 bases. The CDR3 is 15 residues long. Germline trimming cut 7 bases from V and 3 bases from J; bases unmatched to any gene: 9. CDR1 is SNHLY, CDR2 FYNNEI, per germline. Written as DNA, the CDR3 is TGTGCCAGCACTCCGGGACAGCCAAGCTACAATGAGCAGTTCTTC. Protein sequence: CASTPGQPSYNEQFF. Full variable domain (missing parts from reference TRBV2 and TRBJ2-1): EPEVTQTPSHQVTQMGQEVILRCVPISNHLYFYWYRQILGQKVEFLVSFYNNEISEKSEIFDDQFSVERPDGSNFTLKIRSTKLEDSAMYFCASTPGQPSYNEQFFGPGTRLTVL.

The CDR3 region is CASTASGTYEQYF. The CDR3 DNA is TGTGCCAGTACGGCTAGCGGAACTTACGAGCAGTACTTC. The chain links TRBV19 to TRBJ2-7, with TRBD2 matching 7 bases. The CDR3 is 13 residues long. J was trimmed by 4 bases and V by 7 bases; bases with no gene match: 7. Germline V gives CDR1 LNHDA, CDR2 SQIVND (reference sequence).

This sequence joins TRBV15 and TRBJ1-1; no firm D call. The V gene's germline CDR1 is LNHNV and CDR2 YYDKDF (reference sequence). The CDR3 extends over 14 amino acids. With 3 bases removed from V and 1 base from J, the gap between germline ends came to 9 bases. CDR3 coding DNA: TGTGCCACCAGCAGGAAACTGGAGAACACTGAAGCTTTCTTT. It is translated as CATSRKLENTEAFF.

The chain couples TRBV10-3 to TRBJ2-3; no reliable D call. CDR1 is ENHRY, CDR2 SYGVKD, per germline. The CDR3 runs to 12 residues. V was trimmed by 0 bases and J by 6 bases, leaving 4 bases between them. The CDR3 nucleotides are TGTGCCATCAGTGAGTCAGGCGATACGCAGTATTTT. It yields the protein CAISESGDTQYF.

The V gene is TRBV5-1, the J gene TRBJ1-1; possibly TRBD1 for D (6 bases). The V end was cut by 0 bases, the J end by 6 bases, with 9 bases between. Germline CDR1 and CDR2: SGHRS and YFSETQ. The CDR3 consists of 13 residues. CDR3 residues: CASSLEPGAEAFF. DNA for the CDR3: TGCGCCAGCAGCTTGGAGCCAGGGGCTGAAGCTTTCTTT.

This clonotype has a count of ten or more. This chain links TRBV7-3 with TRBJ2-7; 9 bases align to TRBD2. The length of the CDR3 is 19 residues. The ends lost 5 bases at V and 4 bases at J; junction bases unmatched: 21. In germline, CDR1 is SGHTA, CDR2 FQGTGA. In nucleotides, the CDR3 is TGTGCCAGCAGCCCTGGGACTAGCTCTCGCCGAATCGCAGGGTACGAGCAGTACTTC. Translating it yields CASSPGTSSRRIAGYEQYF.

In this sample, this clonotype turned up many times. The genes are TRBV4-2 and TRBJ1-1, with TRBD1 as a possible D gene (6 bases). This CDR3 is built from 18 residues. V was clipped by 4 bases and J by 5 bases, with 26 bases between them. Germline CDR1 reads LGHNA; CDR2 reads YNFKEQ. CDR3 protein: CASSRWGPDSGAYTEAFF. The CDR3 DNA reads as TGTGCCAGCAGCCGATGGGGGCCCGACAGTGGAGCGTATACTGAAGCTTTCTTT.

The rearrangement links TRBV7-6 to TRBJ2-6; TRBD1 is a possible D gene (5 bases). CDR1 is SGHVS and CDR2 is FNYEAQ in the germline V gene. This CDR3 has 19 amino acids. V shed 2 bases and J shed 0 bases, with 17 bases lying between them. DNA for the CDR3: TGTGCCAGCAGCTTAATCGTCACAGGCAGAGACTCTGGGGCCAACGTCCTGACTTTC. Translation gives CASSLIVTGRDSGANVLTF.

The sample holds one count of this clonotype. The rearrangement joins TRBV2 to TRBJ1-5; 9 bases agree with TRBD1. The CDR3 extends over 15 amino acids. V shed 7 bases, J shed 2 bases, and the junction held 6 bases outside the gene matches. Germline CDR1 is SNHLY and CDR2 is FYNNEI. The chain's CDR3 is CASITDRGRNQPQHF. CDR3 sequence (DNA): TGTGCCAGCATTACGGACAGGGGACGCAATCAGCCCCAGCATTTT. Variable domain in full (rest from reference TRBV2 and TRBJ1-5): EPEVTQTPSHQVTQMGQEVILRCVPISNHLYFYWYRQILGQKVEFLVSFYNNEISEKSEIFDDQFSVERPDGSNFTLKIRSTKLEDSAMYFCASITDRGRNQPQHFGDGTRLSIL.

Comments on this clonotype: The CDR3 does not close with the conserved phenylalanine or tryptophan, likely indicating a read error. The genes are TRBV2 and TRBJ2-7, with 9 bases matching TRBD1. Germline-derived CDR1 and CDR2 are SNHLY and FYNNEI. After removal of 10 bases from V and 3 bases from J, the junction contained 10 bases not matched to a gene. CDR3 size: 14 residues. The DNA for the CDR3 is TGTGCCATCGCCCCGGGGACAGGGTACTACGAGCAGTACCTC. Amino acid sequence: CAIAPGTGYYEQYL.

This chain links TRBV14 with TRBJ2-6, with 13 bases that match TRBD2. V lost 4 bases to trimming and J lost 1 base; unmatched junction nucleotides: 1. This CDR3 has 17 residues. Germline V gene sequence: CDR1 SGHDN, CDR2 FVKESK. CDR3 amino acids: CASSRLAGGSGANVLTF. The DNA of the CDR3 is TGTGCCAGCAGCCGACTAGCGGGAGGATCTGGGGCCAACGTCCTGACTTTC.

As regards this clonotype: One end of the junction does not line up with germline, which may come from a read error. This chain uses TRBV25-1 with TRBJ1-1; D possibly corresponds to TRBD1 (5 bases). CDR1 and CDR2 from the germline V gene are MGHDK and SYGVNS. The CDR3 is 14 residues long. The CDR3 loop is CASSGLGTAAEALF. The CDR3, as DNA: TGTGCCAGCAGTGGGCTTGGGACCGCCGCTGAAGCTCTCTTT. The full variable domain, in which reference TRBV25-1 and TRBJ1-1 provide the parts outside the CDR3, is EADIYQTPRYLVIGTGKKITLECSQTMGHDKMYWYQQDPGMELHLIHYSYGVNSTEKGDLSSESTVSRIRTEHFPLTLESARPSHTSQYLCASSGLGTAAEALFGQGTRLTVV.

The V call is TRBV2, the J call TRBJ1-4, with unresolved D. Germline loops: CDR1 SNHLY, CDR2 FYNNEI. This CDR3 is built from 13 residues. V shed 8 bases and J shed 5 bases, with 12 bases lying between them. DNA of the CDR3: TGTGCCAGCGCAGCTTATCAAAATGAAAAACTGTTTTTT. As protein: CASAAYQNEKLFF.

J is TRBJ1-5 and V is TRBV19; weak D call: TRBD1 (5 bases). The germline gives CDR1 LNHDA, CDR2 SQIVND (reference sequence). The CDR3 runs to 14 residues. Trimming removed 3 bases from V and 1 base from J, with 7 bases in between. The CDR3 sequence: CASSIRDSNQPQHF. The CDR3 DNA is TGTGCCAGTAGTATCCGGGACAGCAATCAGCCCCAGCATTTT.